The rows below give T cell receptor beta chains drawn from one sample of a study of cytomegalovirus exposure and HLA in healthy donors. Profiled with immunoSEQ multiplex PCR; TCRdb holds only in-frame clones, not every one. The sample shows over 60,000 clones, under 96% of them seen only once. The sequenced material came from PBMCs. The receptor set was obtained from a woman aged 18-29 years in good health and CMV-seropositive. Each CDR3 is given with its conserved first and last residue. Each record gives: D gene, clone size, J gene, V gene, CDR3 protein, CDR3 DNA. D genes are given only for firm matches. Size values are once, few and many counts, or a class for expanded clones, and some rows have none.

. | . | TRBJ2-1 | TRBV27 | CASSPGAYNEQFF | TGTGCCAGCAGTCCGGGAGCCTACAATGAGCAGTTCTTC
. | . | TRBJ1-5 | TRBV18 | CASSPKAGYQPQHF | TGTGCCAGCTCACCCAAGGCGGGGTATCAGCCCCAGCATTTT
TRBD2 | . | TRBJ2-7 | TRBV6-5 | CASNVNSGSRPEQYF | TGTGCCAGCAATGTCAATAGCGGGAGTCGTCCCGAGCAGTACTTC
TRBD1 | . | TRBJ2-5 | TRBV10-3 | CAIRGTGGETQYF | TGTGCCATCAGGGGGACAGGAGGAGAGACCCAGTACTTC
TRBD1 | . | TRBJ1-2 | TRBV6-4 | CAITGHDRGQGNGYTF | TGTGCCATCACAGGACATGATCGGGGACAGGGTAATGGCTACACCTTC
TRBD2 | once | TRBJ2-7 | TRBV7-8 | CASSLGWGGSRYEQYF | TGTGCCAGCAGCTTAGGGTGGGGCGGGAGCCGCTACGAGCAGTACTTC
TRBD1 | . | TRBJ2-7 | TRBV6-1 | CASSEEGTGGYEQYF | TGTGCCAGCAGTGAAGAGGGGACAGGGGGCTACGAGCAGTACTTC
. | once | TRBJ2-5 | TRBV27 | CASSLSARDHQETQYF | TGTGCCAGCAGTTTATCTGCCAGGGATCATCAAGAGACCCAGTACTTC
TRBD2 | . | TRBJ2-7 | TRBV7-9 | CASSRGLAGDEQYF | TGTGCCAGCAGCCGGGGACTAGCGGGAGACGAGCAGTACTTC
TRBD1 | . | TRBJ2-7 | TRBV4-2 | CASSQGQGWEQYF | TGTGCCAGCAGCCAGGGACAGGGGTGGGAGCAGTACTTC
. | . | TRBJ2-4 | TRBV7-3 | CASSSDGNIQYF | TGTGCCAGCAGCTCAGACGGGAACATTCAGTACTTC
TRBD1 | . | TRBJ1-5 | TRBV27 | CASSRNIGQGIQPQHF | TGTGCCAGCAGTCGGAACATCGGACAGGGGATTCAGCCCCAGCATTTT
. | once | TRBJ2-7 | TRBV5-1 | CASSPRAGPIREQYF | TGCGCCAGCAGCCCCCGGGCAGGGCCCATTCGCGAGCAGTACTTC
TRBD1 | . | TRBJ1-5 | TRBV28 | CASSSRQGLNQPQHF | TGTGCCAGCAGTTCTCGACAGGGTCTAAATCAGCCCCAGCATTTT
TRBD1 | . | TRBJ1-3 | TRBV7-2 | CASSLIEGATGNTIYF | TGTGCCAGCAGCTTAATTGAGGGGGCGACAGGAAACACCATATATTTT
. | . | TRBJ2-5 | TRBV29-1 | CSVVRTEETQYF | TGCAGCGTAGTACGGACAGAAGAGACCCAGTACTTC
TRBD2 | . | TRBJ2-1 | TRBV4-3 | CASSQVKLAGYYNEQFF | TGCGCCAGCAGCCAAGTGAAACTAGCGGGGTATTACAATGAGCAGTTCTTC